Given below is one T cell receptor (beta chain) in context. What this receptor recognizes is not known. Base quality data are lacking; no much larger clone is found one base away. Participants in the prospective study were enrolled through a virtual design, were aged 18 to 89 years, and lived in 20 to 30 United States geographic areas. To assign participants to cohorts, the prospective study relied on clinical history that participants themselves reported in a screening survey and a study questionnaire. For ImmuneRACE Cohort 3, a participant was defined as recovered based on two consecutive negative NP/OP PCR tests, clearance by a healthcare professional, or resolution of symptoms. In the prospective study, mobile phlebotomists collected whole blood, serum and a nasopharyngeal or oropharyngeal swab from each participant. Over an approximately 2-month period, participants in the prospective study had the option of providing additional blood draws and questionnaires. Before DNA extraction, prospective study blood samples were shipped either frozen or at room temperature.

The record originates from a study of blood T cell repertoires in COVID-19 (dated by TCRdb to the early 2020s). Context from the whole study: Samples from collaborators originated in the United States, Italy and Spain and spanned both the acute and convalescent phases of COVID-19. The prospective study material was composed of cDNA or gDNA derived from T cells, B-cell-depleted T cells, or PBMCs. Samples came from the ongoing ImmuneRACE study (first 160 participants) plus 1,254 subjects from 6 global collaborators. A de-identified subject ID, COVID-19 status, age in years and sex were almost always included in the sample metadata. Deeply sampled blood TCRbeta repertoires from subjects exposed to, actively infected with, or recovered from COVID-19 were included in the dataset. Where available, HLA class I and class II types were obtained from metadata supplied by the sample provider rather than from assay-based typing. The repertoires were released in a freely available public database intended as a resource for research on the immune response to SARS-CoV-2. Beyond this particular receptor, the publication reports: How much clinical and demographic metadata was included differed by source and by participant, and the metadata was provided uncurated.

Taken from cysteine to phenylalanine, the CDR3 has 15 residues. CDR3 DNA is the only sequence kept; it has 45 bases, read in frame from the first base. CDR1 is given as LNHDA and CDR2 as SQIVND, both from the germline V gene (reference sequence). At the junction V is shortened by 7 bases and J by 4 bases, with 19 bases in between. TCRbeta CDR3 regions were amplified from genomic DNA using the immunoSEQ Assay, a bias-controlled multiplex PCR. In the original analysis: Nucleated cell counts per sample were estimated from amplification of reference gene primers within the assay. To quantify the absolute abundance of each unique TCRbeta CDR3 rearrangement, sequence reads were collapsed and filtered. For each sample, productive Simpson clonality was calculated as the square root of Simpson's diversity index across productive rearrangements. Not all clones reach the TCRdb copy of this immuneACCESS table, which keeps in-frame sequences only. Checked studies attribute under half of the gap to unresolved V genes and leave the rest unexplained. V, J and clone size are taken as reported in that table, and D and trimming were inferred from the DNA itself. The table for this sample lists 200,000 to 250,000 clones; approximately 80% of them were counted only once. The ten largest clonotypes hold 3% to 4% of the sample.

The V and J genes are TRBV19 and TRBJ1-2; D gene: possibly TRBD1, on 6 matching bases. The material sequenced was PBMCs or T cells enriched from blood (not recorded which). The clonotype was recovered from a woman in her sixties who had recovered from COVID-19. CDR3 protein: CASTRRGEGFYGYTF. The nucleotide sequence reads TGTGCCAGTACCCGAAGGGGGGAGGGGTTCTATGGCTACACCTTC.